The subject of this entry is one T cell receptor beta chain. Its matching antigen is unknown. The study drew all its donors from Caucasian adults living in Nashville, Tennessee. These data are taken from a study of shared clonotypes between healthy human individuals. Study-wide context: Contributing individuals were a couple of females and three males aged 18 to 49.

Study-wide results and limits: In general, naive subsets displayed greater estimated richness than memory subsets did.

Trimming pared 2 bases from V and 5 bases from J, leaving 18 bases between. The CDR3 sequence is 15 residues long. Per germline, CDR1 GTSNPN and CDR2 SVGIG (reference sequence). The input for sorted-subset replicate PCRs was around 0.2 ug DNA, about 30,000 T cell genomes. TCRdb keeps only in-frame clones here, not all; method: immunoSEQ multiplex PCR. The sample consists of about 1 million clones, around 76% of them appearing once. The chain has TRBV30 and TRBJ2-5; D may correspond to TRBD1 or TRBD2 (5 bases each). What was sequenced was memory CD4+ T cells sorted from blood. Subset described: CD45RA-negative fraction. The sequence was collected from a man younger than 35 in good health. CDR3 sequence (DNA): TGTGCCTGGAGTATCGAGGGACGGAAAGGGGAGACCCAGTACTTC. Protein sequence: CAWSIEGRKGETQYF. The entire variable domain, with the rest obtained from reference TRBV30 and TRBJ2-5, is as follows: SQTIHQWPATLVQPVGSPLSLECTVEGTSNPNLYWYRQAAGRGLQLLFYSVGIGQISSEVPQNLSASRPQDRQFILSSKKLLLSDSGFYLCAWSIEGRKGETQYFGPGTRLLVL.